This passage covers 20 T cell receptor beta chains from one sample sequenced in a study of cytomegalovirus exposure and HLA in healthy donors. PCR was performed using 60 Vbeta and 13 Jbeta primers. Method: immunoSEQ multiplex PCR; TCRdb's copy keeps in-frame clones and lacks some. The listing contains around 140,000 clones. Material for sequencing was PBMCs. Every receptor here comes from a woman aged 35 to 49 in good health and CMV-seropositive.

The V gene is TRBV5-1, the J gene TRBJ2-2, with a weak D call TRBD1 (6 bases). The germline gives CDR1 SGHRS, CDR2 YFSETQ. The ends were cut back, 4 bases at V and 4 bases at J, with 14 bases in the middle. CDR3 length equals 15 residues. CDR3: CASSPGDKGTGELFF. The CDR3 DNA follows: TGCGCCAGCAGCCCTGGGGACAAAGGCACCGGGGAGCTGTTTTTT.

This CDR3 is CASSLSVKDYNEQFF. The CDR3 DNA is TGTGCCAGCAGCCTTAGCGTCAAGGACTACAATGAGCAGTTCTTC. The rearrangement uses TRBV6-5 and TRBJ2-1, with a tentative D call TRBD2 (5 bases). Trimming pared 6 bases from V and 3 bases from J, leaving 15 bases between. CDR1 and CDR2 from the germline V gene are MNHEY and SVGAGI. CDR3 length: 15 amino acids.

This chain connects TRBV6-6 to TRBJ2-7, with D maybe TRBD1 (5 bases). Trimming removed 1 base at V and 2 bases at J, with 12 bases between. CDR1 MNHNY and CDR2 SVGAGI come from the germline V gene (reference sequence). The CDR3 totals 15 residues. CDR3 sequence reads: CASSYLASGTYEQYF. For the CDR3, the DNA is TGTGCCAGCAGTTACTTGGCGTCAGGGACCTACGAGCAGTACTTC.

The chain combines TRBV5-1 with TRBJ2-7, with TRBD1 matching 7 bases. Germline V lookup: CDR1 SGHRS, CDR2 YFSETQ. The CDR3 runs 14 residues. The V gene end was trimmed by 7 bases and the J gene end by 2 bases; junction bases not matched to a gene: 9. The CDR3 is CASGQDRVPYEQYF. The CDR3 bases are TGCGCCAGCGGCCAAGACAGGGTCCCCTACGAGCAGTACTTC.

J is TRBJ2-3 and V is TRBV7-9; 10 positions agree with TRBD1. Germline CDR1 SEHNR, CDR2 FQNEAQ (reference sequence). The CDR3 spans 15 residues. With 5 bases clipped from V and 5 bases from J, the junction kept 7 bases outside the gene matches. The chain's CDR3 is CASSRGQGNLDTQYF. In nucleotides, the CDR3 is TGTGCCAGCAGCCGGGGACAGGGGAATTTAGATACGCAGTATTTT.

V is TRBV6-6 and J is TRBJ1-4; 8 nucleotides agree with TRBD1. Germline CDR1 is MNHNY and CDR2 is SVGAGI (reference sequence). This CDR3 has 14 amino acids. The junction had 7 bases not matched to a gene; V was cut back by 6 bases and J by 7 bases. The chain's CDR3 is CASRLGQGGEKLFF. CDR3 nucleotides: TGTGCCAGCAGACTCGGACAGGGCGGTGAAAAACTGTTTTTT.

In DNA form, the CDR3 reads TGTGCCAGCAGTTACCCCAGCGGGGGGAACACCGGGGAGCTGTTTTTT. This encodes CASSYPSGGNTGELFF. The rearrangement uses TRBV6-6 and TRBJ2-2, with 8 positions matching TRBD2. The CDR3 is made up of 16 amino acids. With 2 bases clipped from V and 1 base from J, the junction kept 3 bases outside the gene matches. CDR1 and CDR2 from the germline V gene are MNHNY and SVGAGI (reference sequence).

The gene calls are TRBV9 and TRBJ2-1; 9 bases align to TRBD2. Germline loops: CDR1 SGDLS, CDR2 YYNGEE. The V segment lost 0 bases and the J segment 7 bases; nucleotides outside the gene matches: 11. The length of the CDR3 is 17 residues. CDR3 sequence: CASSVGGSGSFGNEQFF. The CDR3 DNA reads as TGTGCCAGCAGCGTAGGGGGTAGCGGGAGTTTCGGGAATGAGCAGTTCTTC.

The chain joins TRBV28 to TRBJ2-5, with D possibly TRBD1 on 5 matching bases. V lost 4 bases and J lost 5, with 14 bases in between. Per the germline V gene, CDR1 is MDHEN and CDR2 is SYDVKM. The CDR3 contains 14 residues. CDR3 nucleotides: TGTGCCAGCAGTTGGACATCTGTAGGGGAGACCCAGTACTTC. As protein: CASSWTSVGETQYF.

The V and J genes are TRBV2 and TRBJ2-7; D uncertain. The CDR3 has 15 amino acids. Germline V CDR1 and CDR2: SNHLY, FYNNEI. Deletions cut 6 bases from V and 2 bases from J, with 17 bases between. CDR3 residues: CASSLSPARTYEQYF. The CDR3 coding sequence is TGTGCCAGCAGCCTCTCTCCAGCGCGAACCTACGAGCAGTACTTC.

The genes are TRBV29-1 and TRBJ2-3, with 7 positions matching TRBD2. Trimming removed 5 bases from V and 6 bases from J; junction bases left unmatched: 8. Per the germline V gene, CDR1 is SQVTM and CDR2 is ANQGSEA. There are 13 residues in the CDR3. CDR3 DNA: TGCAGCGTTACTAGCGCTAGTTCCGATACGCAGTATTTT. It specifies CSVTSASSDTQYF.

V gene TRBV7-2 combines with J gene TRBJ2-2; 8 bases map to TRBD1. J lost 0 bases, V lost 4 bases, and 4 bases had no gene match. This CDR3 region has 16 residues. The germline V gene encodes CDR1 SGHTA and CDR2 FQGNSA. The CDR3 spells CASSSPGQANTGELFF. CDR3 DNA: TGTGCCAGCAGCTCCCCGGGACAGGCGAACACCGGGGAGCTGTTTTTT.

V gene TRBV9 combines with J gene TRBJ2-3; TRBD2 matches at 8 bases. Germline CDR1 is SGDLS and CDR2 is YYNGEE. The V segment lost 4 bases and the J segment 5 bases; nucleotides outside the gene matches: 12. The CDR3 sequence is 16 residues long. The CDR3 DNA is TGTGCCAGCAGCAGGGGAGGTAGGGCGGGAGGAGATACGCAGTATTTT. Translation: CASSRGGRAGGDTQYF. The full variable domain, in which reference TRBV9 and TRBJ2-3 provide the parts outside the CDR3, is DSGVTQTPKHLITATGQRVTLRCSPRSGDLSVYWYQQSLDQGLQFLIQYYNGEERAKGNILERFSAQQFPDLHSELNLSSLELGDSALYFCASSRGGRAGGDTQYFGPGTRLTVL.

The V call is TRBV5-4, the J call TRBJ1-2; D unresolved. In germline, CDR1 is SGHNT, CDR2 YYREEE (reference sequence). V lost 0 bases and J lost 0, with 9 bases in between. This CDR3 is 15 amino acids long. CDR3 sequence (DNA): TGTGCCAGCAGCTTGGTAACAGCTACTAACTATGGCTACACCTTC. This gives the protein CASSLVTATNYGYTF.

V gene TRBV21-1 combines with J gene TRBJ2-3; TRBD2 was called by the table and not checked on the DNA. TRBV21-1 is labeled a pseudogene. The CDR3 runs to 16 residues. In nucleotides, the CDR3 is TGTGCCAGCAGCAACCCCCCCCGGGTTCGTTTCTATACGCAGTATTTT. Protein sequence: CASSNPPRVRFYTQYF.

The chain employs TRBV10-3 and TRBJ1-3, with 9 bases aligning to TRBD1. This CDR3 spans 17 amino acids. Germline V CDR1 and CDR2: ENHRY, SYGVKD. The trim removed 8 bases at V and 1 base at J, leaving 12 bases unmatched. The CDR3 coding sequence is TGTGCCATCCGCGGGACAGGGCTTTTCGGGTCTGGAAACACCATATATTTT. Amino acids: CAIRGTGLFGSGNTIYF.

The V and J genes are TRBV2 and TRBJ2-7; 7 bases match TRBD1. The germline CDR1 and CDR2 sequences are SNHLY and FYNNEI. V shed 5 bases and J 3 bases; nucleotides not matched to a gene: 7. The length of the CDR3 is 14 residues. The CDR3 is CASSYRDSNYEQYF. For the CDR3, the DNA is TGTGCCAGCAGTTACCGGGACAGCAACTACGAGCAGTACTTC. The whole variable domain, filled in from reference TRBV2 and TRBJ2-7, reads EPEVTQTPSHQVTQMGQEVILRCVPISNHLYFYWYRQILGQKVEFLVSFYNNEISEKSEIFDDQFSVERPDGSNFTLKIRSTKLEDSAMYFCASSYRDSNYEQYFGPGTRLTVT.

The chain combines TRBV10-3 with TRBJ2-5; a weak D match, TRBD1 (5 bases). With 2 bases removed from V and 5 bases from J, the gap between germline ends came to 12 bases. Germline V lookup: CDR1 ENHRY, CDR2 SYGVKD. The CDR3 runs to 14 residues. CDR3 DNA: TGTGCCATCAGTGAGGGCAGGGAAGGCGAGACCCAGTACTTC. As protein: CAISEGREGETQYF.

The chain uses TRBV6-1 and TRBJ2-5; D remains ambiguous. The V end was cut by 2 bases, the J end by 5 bases, with 9 bases between. Germline V lookup: CDR1 MNHNS, CDR2 SASEGT. There are 13 residues in the CDR3. CDR3: CASSEWRWETQYF. The CDR3 DNA follows: TGTGCCAGCAGTGAATGGCGGTGGGAGACCCAGTACTTC.

The chain couples TRBV2 to TRBJ1-4, with 8 bases identical to TRBD1. Looked up from germline, CDR1 is SNHLY and CDR2 is FYNNEI. This CDR3 is built from 13 residues. Unmatched junction bases numbered 7, after V lost 6 bases and J lost 10 bases. The CDR3 spells CASRDDRGRKLFF. The CDR3 DNA reads as TGTGCCAGCAGGGACGACAGGGGTCGAAAACTGTTTTTT.